This T cell receptor beta chain derives from a study of Graves' ophthalmopathy and Graves' hyperthyroidism. There are many counts of this clonotype. A follow-up of 18 months without ophthalmopathy meant that hyperthyroidism was stable. The ends were cut back, 4 bases at V and 5 bases at J, with 9 bases in the middle. There are 12 residues in the CDR3. The germline V gene encodes CDR1 SQVTM and CDR2 ANQGSEA. The study amplified TCR beta CDR3 regions using RNA transcripts. The library came from an HTBI-primed first-round RT-PCR and a second-round multiplex PCR. TCRdb passed the multiplex PCR reads through MiXCR, listing each CDR3 protein once. The profile covers about 620,000 distinct CDR3 sequences, with roughly 20% appearing a single time and roughly 7.4% taken by the ten largest.

Sequences were obtained from peripheral blood. This rearrangement joins TRBV29-1 to TRBJ2-4; D gene unclear. This TCR was recovered from a woman younger than 35 with stable Graves' hyperthyroidism. Some clones in this sample may be carry-over from other donors' samples. CDR3 nucleotides: TGCAGCGTTGCCATTGCCGAAAACATTCAGTACTTC. Protein sequence: CSVAIAENIQYF.